This T cell receptor beta chain derives from a study of cytomegalovirus exposure and HLA in healthy donors. Whole-study results and caveats: Later analysis found that TCR beta chains associated with HLA were more clonally expanded than other, equally common chains. In an earlier analysis, in some 500 donors, most V segments appeared productive either ~87% or ~30% of the time. Accurate prediction of HLA-A and HLA-B alleles (for most subjects) was reportedly achieved from TCR beta sequences. Most TCR sequences were seen very rarely across donors, but some public TCRs occurred in many.

PCR was performed using 60 Vbeta and 13 Jbeta primers. Produced via immunoSEQ multiplex PCR; TCRdb's table is partial and in-frame only. The table records roughly 250,000 clones, 84% of them present only once. Germline-derived CDR1 and CDR2 are MDHEN and SYDVKM. Trimming at V came to 2 bases and at J to 8 bases, leaving 11 bases not matched to a gene. This CDR3 is built from 15 residues. A word on this clone: The antigen remains undetermined.

Sequencing used PBMCs. This sequence joins TRBV28 and TRBJ1-2, with TRBD1 matching over 7 bases. The receptor was derived from a woman aged 40 to 50 in good health and CMV-seropositive. The chain's CDR3 is CASSLRGRGALGYTF. CDR3 DNA sequence: TGTGCCAGCAGTTTAAGGGGCAGGGGGGCGCTAGGCTACACCTTC.